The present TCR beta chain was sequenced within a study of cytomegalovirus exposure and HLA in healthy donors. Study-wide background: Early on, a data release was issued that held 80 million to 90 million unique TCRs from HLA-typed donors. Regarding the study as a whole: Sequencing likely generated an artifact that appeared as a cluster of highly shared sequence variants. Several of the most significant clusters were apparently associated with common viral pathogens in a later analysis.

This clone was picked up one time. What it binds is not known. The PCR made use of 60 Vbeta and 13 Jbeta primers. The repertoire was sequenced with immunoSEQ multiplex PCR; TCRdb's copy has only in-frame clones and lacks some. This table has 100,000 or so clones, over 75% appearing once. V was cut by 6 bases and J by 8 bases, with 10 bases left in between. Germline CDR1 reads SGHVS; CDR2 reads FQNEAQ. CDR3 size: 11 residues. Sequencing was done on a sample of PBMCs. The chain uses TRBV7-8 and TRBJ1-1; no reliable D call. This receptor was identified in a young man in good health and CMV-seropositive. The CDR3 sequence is CASSHGGEAFF. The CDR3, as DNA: TGTGCCAGCAGTCACGGAGGAGAAGCTTTCTTT.